The next 21 T cell receptor beta chains were all read from a single sample in a study of blood T cells in healthy people across ages. A second PCR, run for about 7 to 12 cycles, used a sample-barcoded 5' primer plus a J-beta primer mix. MiXCR, applied by TCRdb to the 5' RACE reads, yields one record per CDR3 protein. The table has about 930,000 distinct CDR3 sequences, almost 30% seen once. The same data also contributed to another study, on T cells of mothers and their children.

Material: blood. The source of these receptors is a woman in her forties in good health.

This clonotype has a handful of counts. The chain joins TRBV6-1 to TRBJ1-5, with D tentatively TRBD1 (6 bases). There are 15 residues in the CDR3. Germline V gene data show CDR1 as MNHNS and CDR2 as SASEGT. V was trimmed by 3 bases and J by 4 bases, leaving 13 bases between them. Here the CDR3 reads CASSDQGLQNQPQHF. Written as DNA, the CDR3 is TGTGCCAGCAGTGACCAGGGGTTGCAAAATCAGCCCCAGCATTTT.

This clonotype was counted between two and nine times. A much larger clone differs by one base, so this may be a read error. V is TRBV7-3 and J is TRBJ2-5; perhaps D is TRBD1 or TRBD2 (5 bases each). This CDR3 has 13 residues. Looked up from germline, CDR1 is SGHTA and CDR2 is FQGTGA. The CDR3 DNA reads as TGTGCCAACAGCGAACGGGAATTCGGGACCAAGTACTTC. It encodes CANSEREFGTKYF. The whole variable domain, filled in from reference TRBV7-3 and TRBJ2-5, reads GAGVSQTPSNKVTEKGKYVELRCDPISGHTALYWYRQSLGQGPEFLIYFQGTGAADDSGLPNDRFFAVRPEGSVSTLKIQRTERGDSAVYLCANSEREFGTKYFGPGTRLLVL.

The chain joins TRBV5-4 to TRBJ2-1; D perhaps matches TRBD1 (6 bases). The J call is in doubt because the DNA end fits TRBJ2-7 better. This CDR3 spans 19 amino acids. Germline V gene sequence: CDR1 SGHNT, CDR2 YYREEE (reference sequence). The CDR3 coding sequence is TGTGCCAGCAGCTTTCAGACAGGCCCAACTGTCCGAGGGTACAATAAGCAGTACTTC. Residues: CASSFQTGPTVRGYNKQYF.

Ten or more counts support this clonotype. The chain couples TRBV5-1 to TRBJ2-5; TRBD2 matches at 7 bases. Trimming cost V 0 bases and J 2 bases; bases outside gene matches: 7. This CDR3 has 16 amino acids. Germline loops: CDR1 SGHRS, CDR2 YFSETQ. The CDR3 DNA follows: TGCGCCAGCAGCTTGGCACCTCCAGCGGGGCAAGAGACCCAGTACTTC. Residues: CASSLAPPAGQETQYF.

The sample holds many counts of this clonotype. The chain carries TRBV29-1 and TRBJ2-3; possibly TRBD1 for D (6 bases). CDR1 and CDR2 from the germline V gene are SQVTM and ANQGSEA. This CDR3 is built from 15 residues. V gave up 1 base and J gave up 4 bases, with 15 bases separating them. The CDR3 loop reads CSVEGGDKSPDTQYF. In DNA form, the CDR3 reads TGCAGCGTTGAAGGAGGGGACAAGTCTCCAGATACGCAGTATTTT.

This clonotype was counted many times. The chain recombines TRBV7-9 with TRBJ1-1; D gene ambiguous. V dropped 5 bases and J dropped 8 bases, with 9 bases sitting between them. The germline gives CDR1 SEHNR, CDR2 FQNEAQ (reference sequence). The CDR3 consists of 11 residues. CDR3 residues: CASSDLIEAFF. DNA for the CDR3: TGTGCCAGCAGCGACCTTATCGAAGCTTTCTTT.

In this sample, this clonotype turned up many times. The chain combines TRBV29-1 with TRBJ2-7; a possible D gene is TRBD2 (7 bases). Trimming took off 3 bases at V and 3 bases at J, with 15 bases between the two ends. The CDR3 sequence is 14 residues long. Germline CDR1 reads SQVTM; CDR2 reads ANQGSEA. Here the CDR3 reads CSVEGGALGYEQYF. The CDR3 nucleotides are TGCAGCGTTGAGGGGGGGGCTCTCGGCTACGAGCAGTACTTC.

The chain recombines TRBV7-2 with TRBJ2-3, with TRBD2 as a possible D gene (5 bases). The V and J ends lost 5 bases and 8 bases respectively, with 17 bases between them. This CDR3 spans 14 amino acids. Germline V gene data show CDR1 as SGHTA and CDR2 as FQGNSA. The CDR3: CASSAPTSQATQYF. The CDR3 bases are TGTGCCAGCAGCGCGCCCACTAGTCAGGCTACGCAGTATTTT.

This clonotype has just a few counts. A read error may produce the germline difference seen at one junction end. The chain couples TRBV7-2 to TRBJ2-3, with 9 bases lining up with TRBD2. CDR1 and CDR2 (germline): SGHTA, FQGNSA. The CDR3 runs 19 residues. The CDR3 DNA is TGTGCCAACAGCTTAGGGGGTAGCGGGGGCCTAATGAGCACAGACACGCAGTATTTT. This encodes CANSLGGSGGLMSTDTQYF.

The V and J genes are TRBV11-1 and TRBJ1-6; tentatively, D is TRBD1 (5 bases). V lost 4 bases, J lost 7 bases, and 14 bases lay in between. This CDR3 region has 15 residues. From germline, CDR1 is SGHAT and CDR2 FQDESV (reference sequence). The CDR3 here is CASSSRRDRNSPLHF. For the CDR3, the DNA is TGTGCCAGCAGCTCACGCCGGGACCGCAATTCACCCCTCCACTTT.

This clonotype was detected many times. This rearrangement joins TRBV27 to TRBJ2-7, with 7 bases lining up with TRBD2. This CDR3 is built from 15 residues. The V gene end was trimmed by 5 bases and the J gene end by 6 bases; junction bases not matched to a gene: 13. Germline CDR1 is MNHEY and CDR2 is SMNVEV (reference sequence). This CDR3 is CASSGTSAYSTEQYF. In DNA form, the CDR3 reads TGTGCCAGCAGTGGAACTAGCGCCTACTCGACCGAGCAGTACTTC.

About this clonotype: A single base separates this from a much larger clone, so it may be a read error. This chain connects TRBV28 to TRBJ2-4; D may be TRBD1 or TRBD2 (5 bases each). Deletions cut 11 bases from V and 3 bases from J, with 17 bases between. Germline V CDR1 and CDR2: MDHEN, SYDVKM. CDR3 length: 14 amino acids. CDR3 residues: CACTSGDGKNIQYF. CDR3 nucleotide sequence: TGTGCCTGCACCAGTGGGGACGGCAAAAACATTCAGTACTTC.

At least ten counts were recorded for this clonotype. The chain combines TRBV7-2 with TRBJ1-2, with D maybe TRBD1 (5 bases). Germline-derived CDR1 and CDR2 are SGHTA and FQGNSA. The V end lost 7 bases, the J end lost 1 base, and 13 bases lay between the germline ends. This CDR3 has 14 residues. The CDR3 sequence is CASTKTQDNYGYTF. The CDR3 DNA reads TGTGCCAGCACCAAAACACAGGATAACTATGGCTACACCTTC.

About this clonotype: A read error may account for a junction end that differs from germline. The CDR3 DNA follows: TGCGCCAGCACCCGGGCAGGGGCTGGAGGGAACACTCAAGCTTTCTTT. It encodes CASTRAGAGGNTQAFF. The rearrangement uses TRBV5-1 and TRBJ1-1; TRBD1 is a possible D gene (6 bases). This CDR3 comprises 16 residues. CDR1 is SGHRS and CDR2 is YFSETQ in the germline V gene.

This sequence joins TRBV11-2 and TRBJ2-2; no clear D gene. This CDR3 has 16 residues. V was trimmed by 2 bases and J by 0 bases, leaving 10 bases between them. CDR1 is SGHAT and CDR2 is FQNNGV in the germline V gene. CDR3 loop: CASSLIAQTNTGELFF. CDR3 nucleotides: TGTGCCAGCAGCTTAATCGCGCAAACGAACACCGGGGAGCTGTTTTTT. Combining the CDR3 with reference TRBV11-2 and TRBJ2-2 gives the whole variable domain EAGVAQSPRYKIIEKRQSVAFWCNPISGHATLYWYQQILGQGPKLLIQFQNNGVVDDSQLPKDRFSAERLKGVDSTLKIQPAKLEDSAVYLCASSLIAQTNTGELFFGEGSRLTVL.

Notes on this clonotype: A read error may produce the germline difference seen at one junction end. V is TRBV15 and J is TRBJ2-2; possible D gene TRBD2, 5 bases. Germline V gene sequence: CDR1 LNHNV, CDR2 YYDKDF (reference sequence). The CDR3 totals 15 residues. CDR3 nucleotides: TGTGCCACCAGCGGAGGACCGAAGAACACCGGGGAGCTGTGTTTT. This sequence encodes CATSGGPKNTGELCF.

The V and J genes are TRBV29-1 and TRBJ2-3, with 7 bases matching TRBD2. Germline assignment: CDR1 SQVTM and CDR2 ANQGSEA. The CDR3 is 14 amino acids. V dropped 7 bases and J dropped 3; count of bases not matched to a gene: 10. In nucleotides, the CDR3 is TGCAGCGCCGAAGCGGGGCTAGGGACAGATACGCAGTATTTT. Protein: CSAEAGLGTDTQYF.

The chain combines TRBV27 with TRBJ2-5, with D tentatively TRBD1 (6 bases). This CDR3 is 17 amino acids long. With 5 bases removed from V and 5 bases from J, the gap between germline ends came to 24 bases. Germline V CDR1 and CDR2: MNHEY, SMNVEV (reference sequence). The chain's CDR3 is CASSHKGWDNYKETQYF. The CDR3 bases are TGTGCCAGCAGTCACAAGGGATGGGACAACTACAAGGAGACCCAGTACTTC.

This clonotype was detected many times. V gene TRBV19 combines with J gene TRBJ2-6; no firm D call. Germline V gene data show CDR1 as LNHDA and CDR2 as SQIVND (reference sequence). Trimming took 4 bases from V and 3 from J, leaving 7 bases between them. The CDR3 spans 14 residues. The CDR3 is CASSTIRGANVLTF. The CDR3 DNA is TGTGCCAGTAGTACTATACGTGGGGCCAACGTCCTGACTTTC.

This clonotype came up many times. The chain joins TRBV7-2 to TRBJ2-7; D unresolved. Trimming shortened V by 1 base and J by 0 bases, and 7 bases separated the two germline ends. This CDR3 comprises 14 residues. Germline loops: CDR1 SGHTA, CDR2 FQGNSA. The chain's CDR3 is CASSLEYSSYEQYF. CDR3 nucleotides: TGTGCCAGCAGCTTAGAGTACAGCTCCTACGAGCAGTACTTC.

This chain links TRBV9 with TRBJ1-1, with D unresolved. V was shortened by 0 bases and J by 0 bases, with 6 bases between the two germline ends. The CDR3 spans 14 residues. CDR1 and CDR2 (germline): SGDLS, YYNGEE. CDR3 loop: CASSVVQLNTEAFF. For the CDR3, the DNA is TGTGCCAGCAGCGTAGTACAGTTGAACACTGAAGCTTTCTTT. The entire variable domain, with the rest obtained from reference TRBV9 and TRBJ1-1, is as follows: DSGVTQTPKHLITATGQRVTLRCSPRSGDLSVYWYQQSLDQGLQFLIQYYNGEERAKGNILERFSAQQFPDLHSELNLSSLELGDSALYFCASSVVQLNTEAFFGQGTRLTVV.